What follows are 18 T cell receptor beta chains derived from one specimen sequenced in a study of high-grade serous ovarian cancer treatment subgroups. Tumor tissue was taken before any definitive surgery or chemotherapy was given. The method was immunoSEQ multiplex PCR; TCRdb's version includes in-frame clones alone and lacks a portion of them. The sample includes 8,000 to 10,000 clones, around 72% of them seen just once. Sample: tumor tissue. These receptors were obtained from a human donor with high-grade serous ovarian cancer.

V gene TRBV7-2 combines with J gene TRBJ2-2; no reliable D call. The CDR3 sequence is 14 residues long. The V end was cut by 5 bases, the J end by 4 bases, with 11 bases between. Per germline, CDR1 SGHTA and CDR2 FQGNSA. The DNA for the CDR3 is TGTGCCAGCAGCCCGAGATTTAGCACCGGGGAGCTGTTTTTT. Translation: CASSPRFSTGELFF. Full variable domain (remainder filled in from reference TRBV7-2 and TRBJ2-2): GAGVSQSPSNKVTEKGKDVELRCDPISGHTALYWYRQSLGQGLEFLIYFQGNSAPDKSGLPSDRFSAERTGGSVSTLTIQRTQQEDSAVYLCASSPRFSTGELFFGEGSRLTVL.

The V call is TRBV5-6, the J call TRBJ2-3, with D perhaps being TRBD1 or TRBD2 (5 bases each). V was shortened by 0 bases and J by 1 base, with 9 bases between the two germline ends. Germline CDR1 SGHDT, CDR2 YYEEEE. The CDR3 covers 15 residues. In DNA form, the CDR3 reads TGTGCCAGCAGCTTGGCCGGGGACCGCACAGATACGCAGTATTTT. This sequence encodes CASSLAGDRTDTQYF.

The chain carries TRBV7-9 and TRBJ1-5; D is perhaps TRBD1 (6 bases). Trimming took 2 bases from V and 5 from J, leaving 10 bases between them. The germline V gene encodes CDR1 SEHNR and CDR2 FQNEAQ (reference sequence). The CDR3 extends over 14 amino acids. The DNA of the CDR3 is TGTGCCAGCAGCTTACAGGGGACCCATCAGCCCCAGCATTTT. Translation gives CASSLQGTHQPQHF.

This clone came up once. V is TRBV7-6 and J is TRBJ2-1; D might be TRBD1 (6 bases). The CDR3 covers 13 residues. Trimming took off 2 bases at V and 4 bases at J, with 6 bases between the two ends. CDR1 is SGHVS and CDR2 is FNYEAQ in the germline V gene. CDR3 residues: CASSLQGYNEQFF. The CDR3 DNA follows: TGTGCCAGCAGCTTACAGGGGTACAATGAGCAGTTCTTC.

The V and J genes are TRBV28 and TRBJ2-3, with D unresolved. The CDR3 loop spans 12 amino acids. Between the trimmed V and J ends, which lost 3 bases and 0 bases, there was a span of 1 base. CDR1 is MDHEN, CDR2 SYDVKM, per germline. The CDR3 loop is CASSFSTDTQYF. CDR3 in DNA: TGTGCCAGCAGTTTTAGCACAGATACGCAGTATTTT.

This chain links TRBV6-1 with TRBJ1-1; D uncertain. The CDR3 has 11 amino acids. Between the trimmed V and J ends, which lost 8 bases and 5 bases, there was a span of 9 bases. CDR1 MNHNS and CDR2 SASEGT come from the germline V gene. The CDR3 reads CASRWRTEAFF. In DNA, the CDR3 is TGTGCCAGCCGCTGGCGGACTGAAGCTTTCTTT.

This rearrangement joins TRBV29-1 to TRBJ2-7; TRBD1 or TRBD2 may be the D gene (6 bases each). The germline CDR1 and CDR2 sequences are SQVTM and ANQGSEA. With 6 bases removed from V and 4 bases from J, the gap between germline ends came to 25 bases. The CDR3 is 16 residues long. The CDR3 coding sequence is TGCAGCGTCGGGAGCCGTGACAGGCCTACTCTTTACGAGCAGTACTTC. This gives the protein CSVGSRDRPTLYEQYF.

The genes are TRBV19 and TRBJ2-3; unclear D gene. CDR1 is LNHDA, CDR2 SQIVND, per germline (reference sequence). Trimming pared 5 bases from V and 4 bases from J, leaving 10 bases between. This CDR3 comprises 13 residues. CDR3 residues: CASSPYASDTQYF. As DNA, the CDR3 is TGTGCCAGTAGTCCTTACGCCTCAGATACGCAGTATTTT.

The genes are TRBV11-2 and TRBJ2-7; D may be TRBD2 (6 bases). This CDR3 spans 12 amino acids. Trimming took off 4 bases at V and 7 bases at J, with 11 bases between the two ends. Germline V gives CDR1 SGHAT, CDR2 FQNNGV. The CDR3 DNA is TGTGCCAGCAGCTCTAGTGGGGGGGAGCAGTACTTC. Its translation: CASSSSGGEQYF.

This chain connects TRBV14 to TRBJ2-7; D is unresolved. CDR1 SGHDN and CDR2 FVKESK come from the germline V gene. The CDR3 is made up of 15 amino acids. The V gene lost 0 bases and the J gene lost 4 bases, with 13 bases spanning the gap. The CDR3 loop is CASSQEIGRLYEQYF. The CDR3 DNA follows: TGTGCCAGCAGCCAAGAAATAGGCCGGCTTTACGAGCAGTACTTC.

This chain joins TRBV9 and TRBJ2-1; D call uncertain. The CDR3 has 14 amino acids. Germline CDR1 reads SGDLS; CDR2 reads YYNGEE. V gave up 0 bases and J gave up 5 bases, with 9 bases separating them. This chain's CDR3 is CASSVEFTDNEQFF. For the CDR3, the DNA is TGTGCCAGCAGCGTAGAATTCACAGACAATGAGCAGTTCTTC.

A remark on this clone: A junction boundary mismatches the germline segment, possibly from a read error. The V gene is TRBV11-2, the J gene TRBJ2-1; D may be TRBD1 or TRBD2 (6 bases each). Germline lookup yields CDR1 SGHAT and CDR2 FQNNGV. The CDR3 sequence is 15 residues long. The CDR3 DNA sequence: TGTGCCAGCAGCGTAGACCACGGGGGCCACAATGAGCAGTTCTTC. This gives the protein CASSVDHGGHNEQFF.

The J gene is TRBJ1-1, the V gene TRBV13; 7 nucleotides agree with TRBD1. V shed 3 bases and J 11 bases; nucleotides not matched to a gene: 21. The CDR3 is 17 residues long. Germline loops: CDR1 PRHDT, CDR2 FYEKMQ (reference sequence). Here the CDR3 reads CASSFERGDRAVQGAFF. The CDR3 DNA follows: TGTGCCAGCAGCTTCGAACGAGGGGATAGAGCCGTACAGGGGGCTTTCTTT.

J is TRBJ2-7 and V is TRBV5-5; D gene uncertain. In germline, CDR1 is SGHKS, CDR2 YYEKEE (reference sequence). The V end was cut by 3 bases, the J end by 9 bases, with 13 bases between. This CDR3 contains 12 residues. The DNA for the CDR3 is TGTGCCAGCAGCTCCTCCCTACGAGTGCAGTACTTC. Protein sequence: CASSSSLRVQYF. The whole variable domain, remainder taken from reference TRBV5-5 and TRBJ2-7, is DAGVTQSPTHLIKTRGQQVTLRCSPISGHKSVSWYQQVLGQGPQFIFQYYEKEERGRGNFPDRFSARQFPNYSSELNVNALLLGDSALYLCASSSSLRVQYFGPGTRLTVT.

V is TRBV4-3 and J is TRBJ1-3; D is uncertain. The CDR3 loop spans 16 amino acids. Trimming removed 0 bases at V and 1 base at J, with 10 bases between. The V gene's germline CDR1 is LGHNA and CDR2 YSLEER. CDR3 in DNA: TGCGCCAGCAGCCAAGAGGTGGGAAGGTCTGGAAACACCATATATTTT. This sequence encodes CASSQEVGRSGNTIYF.

This clone came up once. The J gene is TRBJ2-7, the V gene TRBV28; 8 bases fit TRBD2. CDR1 and CDR2 (germline): MDHEN, SYDVKM. J lost 4 bases, V lost 6 bases, and 8 bases had no gene match. CDR3 size: 14 residues. The CDR3 loop is CASSRAGVKYEQYF. The CDR3 DNA reads as TGTGCCAGCAGCAGAGCGGGAGTCAAGTACGAGCAGTACTTC.

The rearrangement uses TRBV18 and TRBJ2-2; D gene unclear. The ends were cut back, 3 bases at V and 7 bases at J, with 6 bases in the middle. This CDR3 has 12 amino acids. Germline CDR1 KGHSH, CDR2 LQKENI. The CDR3 DNA sequence: TGTGCCAGCTCACCTTCTATCGGGGAGCTGTTTTTT. The encoded protein is CASSPSIGELFF. The variable domain in full, completed from reference TRBV18 and TRBJ2-2, reads NAGVMQNPRHLVRRRGQEARLRCSPMKGHSHVYWYRQLPEEGLKFMVYLQKENIIDESGMPKERFSAEFPKEGPSILRIQQVVRGDSAAYFCASSPSIGELFFGEGSRLTVL.

The V gene is TRBV14, the J gene TRBJ2-5; a possible D gene is TRBD1 (6 bases). The J call could be wrong; TRBJ2-7 is a better fit for the DNA end. This CDR3 region has 15 residues. Germline assignment: CDR1 SGHDN and CDR2 FVKESK. CDR3 DNA sequence: TGTGCCAGCAGCCATCCTAGGACAGAATTCTACGAGCAGTACTTC. This gives the protein CASSHPRTEFYEQYF.